This TCR beta chain is from a study of blood T cells in healthy people across ages. This clonotype has a handful of counts. Its specificity is unknown. Through a sample-barcoded 5' primer and a J-beta primer mix, a second PCR was run for 7 to 11 cycles. TCRdb fed the 5' RACE reads into MiXCR, producing one record per CDR3 protein. In the table there are approximately 490,000 distinct CDR3 sequences, approximately 25% of which are singletons. From germline, CDR1 is MGHRA and CDR2 YSYEKL. CDR3 size: 14 residues. With 4 bases removed from V and 5 bases from J, the gap between germline ends came to 12 bases. Study conclusions and caveats: Comparison with aged donors showed that long-lived donors had more naive CD4+ cells and higher diversity.

These same data were also listed under a study on T cells of mothers and their children.

The rearrangement links TRBV4-1 to TRBJ2-1; D perhaps matches TRBD2 (6 bases). This TCR derives from a boy younger than 18 in good health. The sample taken for sequencing was blood. The chain's CDR3 is CASSPRETNNEQFF. The CDR3 DNA sequence: TGCGCCAGCAGCCCCCGGGAGACAAACAATGAGCAGTTCTTC.